These 29 T cell receptor beta chains share one sample of origin, sequenced in a study of blood T cells in healthy people across ages. Sample-barcoded 5' priming and a J-beta primer mix drove a second PCR of roughly 6 to 12 cycles. From the 5' RACE reads, TCRdb called clonotypes with MiXCR, one entry per CDR3 protein. The table shows around 1,100,000 distinct CDR3 sequences, with about two fifths occurring only once. Specimen: blood. The receptors here all came from a man aged 18 to 29 in good health.

This clonotype has a handful of counts. V and J are TRBV4-3 and TRBJ2-2; D is unclear. V shed 0 bases and J shed 6 bases, with 14 bases lying between them. Looked up from germline, CDR1 is LGHNA and CDR2 is YSLEER. CDR3 length: 16 residues. In DNA, the CDR3 is TGCGCCAGCAGCCAAGATCTTGCTAGTAGTGCCGGGGAGCTGTTTTTT. It yields the protein CASSQDLASSAGELFF.

This clonotype was picked up a small number of times. The V call is TRBV7-2, the J call TRBJ1-5; TRBD1 agrees at 7 bases. CDR3 size: 15 residues. Trimming removed 5 bases from V and 4 bases from J; junction bases left unmatched: 8. Germline CDR1 is SGHTA and CDR2 is FQGNSA. The CDR3 DNA follows: TGTGCCAGCAGCCCTCAGACAGGGAATAATCAGCCCCAGCATTTT. It translates to CASSPQTGNNQPQHF.

This clonotype has at least ten counts. The rearrangement joins TRBV12-3 or TRBV12-4 to TRBJ1-6; perhaps TRBD1 as D (5 bases). The CDR3 consists of 15 residues. Trimming shortened V by 5 bases and J by 0 bases, and 8 bases separated the two germline ends. The CDR3 loop is CASSDSSSYNSPLHF. CDR3 in DNA: TGTGCCAGCAGTGACAGCAGCTCCTATAATTCACCCCTCCACTTT.

The table lists this clonotype with a few counts. This chain links TRBV4-2 with TRBJ1-6; tentatively, D is TRBD1 (5 bases). The CDR3 has 13 amino acids. Trimming took off 5 bases at V and 7 bases at J, with 9 bases between the two ends. Germline CDR1 LGHNA, CDR2 YNFKEQ. The CDR3 DNA sequence: TGTGCCAGCAGCGCAGGGTGGAATTCACCCCTCCACTTT. Encoded protein: CASSAGWNSPLHF.

In this sample, this clonotype turned up a few times. This chain joins TRBV12-3 or TRBV12-4 and TRBJ1-4, with D unclear. This CDR3 comprises 12 residues. V lost 6 bases to trimming and J lost 8 bases, with 10 bases between them. CDR3 DNA: TGTGCCAGCAGCCCTATAGGAGAAAAACTGTTTTTT. It encodes CASSPIGEKLFF.

The V gene is TRBV6-5, the J gene TRBJ2-1; 9 bases map to TRBD1. V trimming: 6 bases; J trimming: 4 bases; junction bases outside the gene matches: 7. The CDR3 runs 15 residues. CDR1 is MNHEY and CDR2 is SVGAGI in the germline V gene. CDR3 protein: CASRQGDREYNEQFF. CDR3 nucleotide sequence: TGTGCCAGCAGGCAGGGGGACAGGGAGTACAATGAGCAGTTCTTC.

This chain connects TRBV20-1 to TRBJ1-5; 8 bases fit TRBD1. CDR3 length: 15 residues. The V gene end was trimmed by 4 bases and the J gene end by 0 bases; junction bases not matched to a gene: 5. From germline, CDR1 is DFQATT and CDR2 SNEGSKA (reference sequence). The CDR3, as DNA: TGCAGTGCTACAGGGGGCCGAGCTAGCAATCAGCCCCAGCATTTT. Protein product: CSATGGRASNQPQHF.

This clonotype has only a few counts. V and J are TRBV12-3 or TRBV12-4 and TRBJ1-1; D may be TRBD1 (6 bases). There are 17 residues in the CDR3. V was trimmed by 7 bases and J by 3 bases, leaving 24 bases between them. The CDR3 is CASTKGGTPAADTEAFF. The CDR3 nucleotides are TGTGCCAGCACCAAAGGGGGGACTCCGGCGGCGGACACTGAAGCTTTCTTT.

This sequence joins TRBV29-1 and TRBJ2-5, with TRBD1 as a possible D gene (6 bases). The V end was cut by 6 bases, the J end by 11 bases, with 28 bases between. Germline CDR1 is SQVTM and CDR2 is ANQGSEA. The CDR3 contains 15 residues. The CDR3 sequence: CSVKYRDKLEYDQYF. As DNA, the CDR3 is TGCAGCGTGAAGTACCGGGACAAGTTGGAATACGATCAGTACTTC.

This clonotype appeared a few times. This chain links TRBV20-1 with TRBJ2-2; perhaps TRBD1 as D (5 bases). V lost 1 base to trimming and J lost 3 bases, with 15 bases between them. CDR3 length: 16 residues. CDR1 is DFQATT and CDR2 is SNEGSKA in the germline V gene (reference sequence). CDR3 nucleotides: TGCAGTGCTAGAGGATTATGGACAAAAGACACCGGGGAGCTGTTTTTT. It specifies CSARGLWTKDTGELFF.

This clonotype turned up a few times. The chain employs TRBV13 and TRBJ2-1, with 12 bases fitting TRBD2. V was clipped by 1 base and J by 8 bases; unmatched bases: 12. Per the germline V gene, CDR1 is PRHDT and CDR2 is FYEKMQ (reference sequence). The CDR3 is 18 amino acids. CDR3 DNA: TGTGCCAGCAGCTTAGTGATCCGACTAGCGGGGGAGAGGGATGAGCAGTTCTTC. Its protein product is CASSLVIRLAGERDEQFF. Variable domain in full (rest from reference TRBV13 and TRBJ2-1): AAGVIQSPRHLIKEKRETATLKCYPIPRHDTVYWYQQGPGQDPQFLISFYEKMQSDKGSIPDRFSAQQFSDYHSELNMSSLELGDSALYFCASSLVIRLAGERDEQFFGPGTRLTVL.

The V gene is TRBV28, the J gene TRBJ1-1; D unresolved. Germline V lookup: CDR1 MDHEN, CDR2 SYDVKM. Trimming took off 1 base at V and 5 bases at J, with 11 bases between the two ends. This CDR3 contains 14 residues. CDR3 amino acids: CASSLSLYGTEAFF. CDR3 DNA: TGTGCCAGCAGTTTATCCCTTTATGGGACTGAAGCTTTCTTT.

The chain recombines TRBV20-1 with TRBJ2-3; D gene ambiguous. V gave up 4 bases and J gave up 2 bases, with 16 bases separating them. Per the germline V gene, CDR1 is DFQATT and CDR2 is SNEGSKA (reference sequence). The CDR3 sequence is 15 residues long. The CDR3 reads CSATTLLKTTDTQYF. The CDR3 DNA is TGCAGTGCTACTACCCTCCTAAAAACCACAGATACGCAGTATTTT.

The genes are TRBV3-1 and TRBJ2-1, with 11 bases fitting TRBD2. The ends lost 0 bases at V and 6 bases at J; junction bases unmatched: 7. The CDR3 is 17 residues long. Germline-derived CDR1 and CDR2 are LGHDT and YNNKEL (reference sequence). CDR3 bases: TGTGCCAGCAGCCAAGATCCCCTAGCGGGGGGCTTCAATGAGCAGTTCTTC. It is translated as CASSQDPLAGGFNEQFF.

In this sample, this clonotype turned up once. The rearrangement joins TRBV7-2 to TRBJ2-2; unclear D gene. This CDR3 contains 14 residues. Trimming took 5 bases from V and 6 from J, leaving 13 bases between them. Germline V gene lookup returns CDR1 SGHTA and CDR2 FQGNSA. The CDR3 sequence is CASSTNVGSGELFF. CDR3 nucleotides: TGTGCCAGCAGCACCAATGTGGGCTCCGGGGAGCTGTTTTTT.

This clonotype was observed a handful of times. The rearrangement uses TRBV27 and TRBJ2-2, with 9 positions matching TRBD1. V shed 5 bases, J shed 5 bases, and the junction held 6 bases outside the gene matches. The CDR3 sequence is 15 residues long. The germline V gene encodes CDR1 MNHEY and CDR2 SMNVEV (reference sequence). CDR3 DNA: TGTGCCAGCAGTAACCGGGACAGGGATACCGGGGAGCTGTTTTTT. This translates into CASSNRDRDTGELFF.

The chain joins TRBV5-4 to TRBJ1-1; 8 bases are shared with TRBD1. The CDR3 runs to 16 residues. CDR1 SGHNT and CDR2 YYREEE come from the germline V gene (reference sequence). V trimming: 4 bases; J trimming: 5 bases; junction bases outside the gene matches: 13. CDR3 DNA sequence: TGTGCCAGCAGCCCGGACAGGGCCCGAGTGGGGACTGAAGCTTTCTTT. The encoded protein is CASSPDRARVGTEAFF. The entire variable domain, with the rest obtained from reference TRBV5-4 and TRBJ1-1, is as follows: ETGVTQSPTHLIKTRGQQVTLRCSSQSGHNTVSWYQQALGQGPQFIFQYYREEENGRGNFPPRFSGLQFPNYSSELNVNALELDDSALYLCASSPDRARVGTEAFFGQGTRLTVV.

The chain has TRBV13 and TRBJ2-7; 8 nucleotides align to TRBD1. Germline V gene data show CDR1 as PRHDT and CDR2 as FYEKMQ (reference sequence). The V gene end was trimmed by 4 bases and the J gene end by 0 bases; junction bases not matched to a gene: 8. CDR3 length: 16 amino acids. Written as DNA, the CDR3 is TGTGCCAGCAGCTCCGCGGACAGGGTACACTCCTACGAGCAGTACTTC. Protein: CASSSADRVHSYEQYF.

V usage is TRBV7-2 and J usage is TRBJ1-2; tentatively, D is TRBD1 (6 bases). CDR1 and CDR2 (germline): SGHTA, FQGNSA. V shed 5 bases and J shed 8 bases, with 21 bases lying between them. The CDR3 extends over 15 amino acids. The CDR3 protein is CASSPGQPGSYGYTF. Here the CDR3 DNA reads TGTGCCAGCAGCCCTGGACAGCCAGGCTCTTACGGCTACACCTTC.

The chain joins TRBV2 to TRBJ2-1; 8 bases are shared with TRBD1. Near its end, the DNA agrees better with TRBJ2-7, so the J call may be wrong. Germline-derived CDR1 and CDR2 are SNHLY and FYNNEI. The CDR3 sequence is 14 residues long. The CDR3 reads CASSEDRAYNEQYF. The CDR3 DNA is TGTGCCAGCAGTGAGGACAGGGCCTACAATGAGCAGTACTTC.

This sequence joins TRBV5-1 and TRBJ1-1; D is ambiguous. This CDR3 spans 13 amino acids. Between the trimmed V and J ends, which lost 4 bases and 3 bases, there was a span of 10 bases. In germline, CDR1 is SGHRS, CDR2 YFSETQ. The CDR3 loop is CASSRDGHTEAFF. CDR3 in DNA: TGCGCCAGCAGCCGAGACGGGCACACTGAAGCTTTCTTT.

The chain recombines TRBV5-1 with TRBJ2-7, with D perhaps TRBD1 (6 bases). This CDR3 has 13 residues. Germline V gives CDR1 SGHRS, CDR2 YFSETQ. Trimming removed 5 bases from V and 7 bases from J, with 16 bases in between. The CDR3 sequence: CASRRTEYNEQYF. In DNA, the CDR3 is TGCGCCAGCAGAAGGACAGAATACAATGAGCAGTACTTC.

In nucleotides, the CDR3 is TGCAGCGCTCCCCCCGGACCAGGACACACCTACAATGAGCAGTACTTC. Protein product: CSAPPGPGHTYNEQYF. The chain employs TRBV29-1 and TRBJ2-5, with D possibly TRBD1 on 5 matching bases. V was pared by 7 bases and J by 11 bases, with 32 bases between. From germline, CDR1 is SQVTM and CDR2 ANQGSEA. There are 16 residues in the CDR3.

The sample holds a few counts of this clonotype. The chain employs TRBV28 and TRBJ1-4; weak D call: TRBD1 (5 bases). V shed 10 bases and J shed 5 bases, with 14 bases lying between them. The CDR3 has 13 residues. Germline V CDR1 and CDR2: MDHEN, SYDVKM. The DNA of the CDR3 is TGTGCCACCGTCCGGGACGTAAATGAAAAACTGTTTTTT. It codes for CATVRDVNEKLFF.

This clonotype appeared a few times. The chain carries TRBV6-2 or TRBV6-3 and TRBJ1-2; D gene uncertain. The CDR3 length is 12 residues. CDR1 and CDR2 (germline): MNHEY, SVGEGT. Trimming removed 7 bases from V and 8 bases from J, with 14 bases in between. The CDR3 coding sequence is TGTGCCAGCAATCGGCAGGAGGGAGGCTACACCTTC. Amino acid sequence: CASNRQEGGYTF.

V and J are TRBV20-1 and TRBJ1-1; the match to TRBD1 covers 9 bases. Germline V gene lookup returns CDR1 DFQATT and CDR2 SNEGSKA (reference sequence). The CDR3 runs 15 residues. V shed 3 bases, J shed 4 bases, and the junction held 9 bases outside the gene matches. CDR3 protein: CSASPPGQGCTEAFF. CDR3 in DNA: TGCAGTGCTAGTCCCCCGGGACAGGGTTGCACTGAAGCTTTCTTT.

V and J are TRBV20-1 and TRBJ2-3, with D perhaps assigned TRBD1 or TRBD2 (5 bases each). Trimming took 1 base from V and 9 from J, leaving 29 bases between them. Germline V CDR1 and CDR2: DFQATT, SNEGSKA (reference sequence). The CDR3 loop spans 18 amino acids. The CDR3 here is CSARVGEGLPSWVGTQYF. The CDR3 DNA sequence: TGCAGTGCTAGAGTGGGGGAAGGACTCCCCTCGTGGGTCGGCACGCAGTATTTT.

This clonotype was seen a handful of times. The chain links TRBV6-5 to TRBJ1-2, with 8 bases aligning to TRBD1. This CDR3 spans 12 amino acids. With 3 bases clipped from V and 11 bases from J, the junction kept 5 bases outside the gene matches. Germline V CDR1 and CDR2: MNHEY, SVGAGI. CDR3 region: CASSYAQGAYTF. The CDR3 nucleotides read TGTGCCAGCAGTTATGCCCAGGGGGCTTACACCTTC.

In its sample, this clonotype was seen a few times. V usage is TRBV27 and J usage is TRBJ2-7, with D perhaps TRBD1 or TRBD2 (5 bases each). Germline CDR1 MNHEY, CDR2 SMNVEV (reference sequence). The CDR3 is 15 residues long. The V gene lost 3 bases and the J gene lost 0 bases, with 12 bases spanning the gap. The CDR3 nucleotides read TGTGCCAGCAGTTTGGCCCGGGACGGCTCCTACGAGCAGTACTTC. This codes for CASSLARDGSYEQYF.